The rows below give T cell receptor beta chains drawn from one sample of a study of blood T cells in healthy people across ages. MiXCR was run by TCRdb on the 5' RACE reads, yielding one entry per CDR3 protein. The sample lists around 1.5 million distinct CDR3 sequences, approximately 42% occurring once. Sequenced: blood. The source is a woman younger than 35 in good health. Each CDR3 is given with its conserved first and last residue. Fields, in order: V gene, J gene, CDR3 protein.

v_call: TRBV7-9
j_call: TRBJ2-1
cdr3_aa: CASSSERGTYNEQFF

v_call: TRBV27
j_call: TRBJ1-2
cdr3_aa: CASRSTGGAYGYTF

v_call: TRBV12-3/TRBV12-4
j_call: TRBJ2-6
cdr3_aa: CASSLFASGANVLTF

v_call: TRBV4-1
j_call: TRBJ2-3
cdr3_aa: CVSSQDGTSAGDTQYF

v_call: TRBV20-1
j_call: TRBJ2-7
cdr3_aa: CGGHPQRPPYEQYF

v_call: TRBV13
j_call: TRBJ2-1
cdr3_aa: CASSLPGPQQFF

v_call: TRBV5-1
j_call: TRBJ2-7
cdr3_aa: CASSASRGLNEQYF

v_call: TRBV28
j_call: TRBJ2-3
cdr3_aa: CAGRVSTDTQYF

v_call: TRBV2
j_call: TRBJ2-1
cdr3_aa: CASSWGRDTTYNEQFF

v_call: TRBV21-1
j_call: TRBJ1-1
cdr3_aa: CASSKRTLGSTEAFF

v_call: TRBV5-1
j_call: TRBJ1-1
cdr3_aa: CASSWPRTGHNTEAFF

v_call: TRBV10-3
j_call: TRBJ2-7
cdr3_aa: CAISDIAGASYEQYF

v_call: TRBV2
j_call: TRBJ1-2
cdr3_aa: CASSSENRGSNGYTF

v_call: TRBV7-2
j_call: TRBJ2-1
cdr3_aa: CASSLLTVHNEQFF

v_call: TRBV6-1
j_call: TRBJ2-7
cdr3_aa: CASSELQTGSYEQYF

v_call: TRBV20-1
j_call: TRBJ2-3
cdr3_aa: CNASRPSRALTDTQYF

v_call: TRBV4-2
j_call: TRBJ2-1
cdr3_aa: CASSQDQDEGYNEQFF

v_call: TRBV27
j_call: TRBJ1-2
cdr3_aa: CASRGPGQGYGYTF

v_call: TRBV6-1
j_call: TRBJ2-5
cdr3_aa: CASSGTSGKSYNEQYF

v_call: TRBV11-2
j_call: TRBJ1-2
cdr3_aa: CASSTGTDGYTF

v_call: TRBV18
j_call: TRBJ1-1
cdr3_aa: CASSPEPGATEAFF

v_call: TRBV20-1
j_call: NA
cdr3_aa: CSAMCGGRAKYEQYF

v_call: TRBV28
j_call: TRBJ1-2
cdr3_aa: CASSSWTVFNYGYTF

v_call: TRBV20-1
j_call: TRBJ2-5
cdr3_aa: CSARDTFAVKTQYF

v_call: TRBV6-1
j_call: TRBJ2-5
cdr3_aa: CASRELAGGPKETQYF

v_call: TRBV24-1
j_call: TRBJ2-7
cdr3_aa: CATSDSGSGYEQYF

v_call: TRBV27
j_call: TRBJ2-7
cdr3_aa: CASSLLLAGGLGEQYF

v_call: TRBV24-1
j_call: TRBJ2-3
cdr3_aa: CATSIAGASTDTQYF

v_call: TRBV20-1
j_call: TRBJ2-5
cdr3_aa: CNASQDRGRPETQYF

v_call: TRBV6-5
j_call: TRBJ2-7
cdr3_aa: CASSYSDHSYEQYF

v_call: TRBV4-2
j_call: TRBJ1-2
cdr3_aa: CASSQPRTTGGGYTF

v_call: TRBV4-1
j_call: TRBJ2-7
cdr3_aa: CASSPGLAGGGAYEQYF

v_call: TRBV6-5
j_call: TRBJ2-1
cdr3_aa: CASSILAGVRNEQFF

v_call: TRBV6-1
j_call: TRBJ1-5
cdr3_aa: CASSEIFWSAPRGNQPQHF

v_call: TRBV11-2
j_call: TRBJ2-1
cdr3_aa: CASRLLHNEQFF

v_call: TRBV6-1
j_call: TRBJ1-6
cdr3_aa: CASSEWRQGMSPLHF

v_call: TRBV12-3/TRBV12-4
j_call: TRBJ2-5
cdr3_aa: CASSPTSGRARYQETQYF

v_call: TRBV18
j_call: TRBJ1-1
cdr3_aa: CASSTGQGEAFF

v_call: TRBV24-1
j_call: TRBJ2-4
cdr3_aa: CARARGQNIQYF

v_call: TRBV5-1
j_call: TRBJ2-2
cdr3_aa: CASSLGQGRGTGELFF

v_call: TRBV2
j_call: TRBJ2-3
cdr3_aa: CASKGIGLAGLTDTQYF

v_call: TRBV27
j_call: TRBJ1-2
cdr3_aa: CASSFRTPSYGYTF

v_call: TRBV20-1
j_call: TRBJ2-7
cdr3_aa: CSAGTSGELYEQYF

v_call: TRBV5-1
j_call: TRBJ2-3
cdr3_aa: CASTAGLAEDTQYF

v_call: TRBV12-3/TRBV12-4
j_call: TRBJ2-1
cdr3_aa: CASGWRGQGTTQVNEQFF

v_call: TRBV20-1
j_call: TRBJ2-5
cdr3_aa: CSATRLAGDQETQYF

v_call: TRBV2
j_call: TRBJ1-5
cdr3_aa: CASNPTGENNQPQHF

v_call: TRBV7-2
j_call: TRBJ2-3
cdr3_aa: CASSLAPSDTQYF

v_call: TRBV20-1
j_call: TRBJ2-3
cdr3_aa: CSAREERGGADTQYF